This is a list of T cell receptor beta chains from one sample in a study of T cell responses to AZD1222 COVID-19 vaccine. The repertoire was sequenced with immunoSEQ multiplex PCR; TCRdb's copy has only in-frame clones and lacks some. The table includes about 76,000 clones, approximately 90% detected once. Sequenced material: peripheral blood, taken on day 0 of AZD1222 vaccination. The receptors were gathered from an adult in good health. Both conserved end residues are part of each CDR3. D genes are given only for firm matches. Clone size is given for some rows only: seen once, a few or many times, or a class if the clone is expanded.

TRBJ2-1	NA	TRBV30	few	TGTGCCTGGAGGGTGCTACATGAGCAGTTCTTC	CAWRVLHEQFF
TRBJ2-2	NA	TRBV20-1	NA	TGCAGTGCTAGTCTGGCCAATACCGGGGAGCTGTTTTTT	CSASLANTGELFF
TRBJ1-2	NA	TRBV10-1	NA	TGCGCCAGCAGTGAGTCGACCGACTATGGCTACACCTTC	CASSESTDYGYTF
TRBJ2-3	NA	TRBV5-4	NA	TGTGCCAGCAGCTTGAGGTCAGGGGTTTCTGGCGCAGATACGCAGTATTTT	CASSLRSGVSGADTQYF
TRBJ1-2	NA	TRBV7-9	NA	TGTGCCAGCAGCACCTACGGACAGCGTGGGAACTATGGCTACACCTTC	CASSTYGQRGNYGYTF
TRBJ2-5	NA	TRBV21-1	NA	TGTGCCATTTTCCCGCGGGACAGGCGACATACCCAAGAGACCCAGTACTTC	CAIFPRDRRHTQETQYF
TRBJ2-1	TRBD2	TRBV5-4	few	TGTGCCAGCAGCGGGGGGGACTACTACAATGAGCAGTTCTTC	CASSGGDYYNEQFF
TRBJ2-7	NA	TRBV28	NA	TGTGCCAGCAACCCCCCCGCGGGGCGGGACTCCTACGAGCAGTACTTC	CASNPPAGRDSYEQYF
TRBJ2-7	TRBD2	TRBV27	NA	TGTGCCAGCAGTTTAAGGCCCGTACTAGCGGGGCAATCCTACGAGCAGTACTTC	CASSLRPVLAGQSYEQYF
TRBJ2-5	NA	TRBV6-2/TRBV6-3	NA	TGTGCCAGCAGTTTGGAGGGCGGGAAGACCCAGTACTTC	CASSLEGGKTQYF
TRBJ2-3	NA	TRBV9	NA	TGTGCCAGCAGCGTAGGAGGAGGCAGAGGCTACACAGATACGCAGTATTTT	CASSVGGGRGYTDTQYF
TRBJ2-7	NA	TRBV6-5	NA	TGTGCCAGCAGTTACTCGAACAGGGAAGGGGACGAGCAGTACTTC	CASSYSNREGDEQYF
TRBJ2-5	TRBD1	TRBV18	NA	TGTGCCAGCTCAGTGGAGGACAGGGGGCCGGACCAAGAGACCCAGTACTTC	CASSVEDRGPDQETQYF
TRBJ2-7	TRBD2	TRBV9	NA	TGTGCCAGCAGCCCTCGACTAGCGAACTACGAGCAGTACTTC	CASSPRLANYEQYF
TRBJ2-6	NA	TRBV28	NA	TGTGCCAGCGCCCGTGGTGGGGCCAACGTCCTGACTTTC	CASARGGANVLTF
TRBJ2-1	TRBD2	TRBV24-1	NA	TGTGCCACCAGTGATTGGACTAGAAGCGGGCGGGATGAGCAGTTCTTC	CATSDWTRSGRDEQFF
TRBJ2-3	TRBD2	TRBV20-1	NA	TGCAGTGCTAGTACGGGACTAGCGGGCACAGATACGCAGTATTTT	CSASTGLAGTDTQYF
TRBJ2-1	NA	TRBV5-5	NA	TGTGCCAGCAGCTGGGGGGGCAACTCCTACAATGAGCAGTTCTTC	CASSWGGNSYNEQFF
TRBJ1-5	NA	TRBV10-3	NA	TGTGCCTCTAACAGGATGGGGGGCAATCAGCCCCAGCATTTT	CASNRMGGNQPQHF
TRBJ2-5	TRBD2	TRBV19	NA	TGTGCCAGTAGTCCATTAGGACTAGCGGGAGGAGAGACCCAGTACTTC	CASSPLGLAGGETQYF
TRBJ2-3	NA	TRBV11-2	NA	TGTGCCAGCAGCTTTTACGCGGGGAGCACAGATACGCAGTATTTT	CASSFYAGSTDTQYF
TRBJ1-4	TRBD1	TRBV5-6	few	TGTGCCAGCAGGGGACAGGAAAATGAAAAACTGTTTTTT	CASRGQENEKLFF
TRBJ1-6	NA	TRBV7-9	few	TGTGCCAGCAGCTCACAGGGCCAGCCCTATAATTCACCCCTCCACTTT	CASSSQGQPYNSPLHF
TRBJ1-1	NA	TRBV19	NA	TGTGCCAGTAGGTTTGGGGAGATGAACACTGAAGCTTTCTTT	CASRFGEMNTEAFF
TRBJ1-6	NA	TRBV28	NA	TGTGCCAGCGTGGGGAGGGGCCGGTCACCCCTCCACTTT	CASVGRGRSPLHF
TRBJ1-2	NA	TRBV2	NA	TGTGCCAGCAGTGAAGTTCCAGGGCCCTATGGCTACACCTTC	CASSEVPGPYGYTF
TRBJ2-5	NA	TRBV19	once	TGTGCCAGTAGCGGGGTGCCTGAAGAGACCCAGTACTTC	CASSGVPEETQYF
TRBJ2-2	TRBD2	TRBV6-5	few	TGTGCCAGCACCCGAACGGGGGGGCCCTCCGGGGAGCTGTTTTTT	CASTRTGGPSGELFF
TRBJ2-1	TRBD2	TRBV29-1	once	TGCAGCGTTGAAGGATGGTGGCGGGAGGGGGGCTCCTACAATGAGCAGTTCTTC	CSVEGWWREGGSYNEQFF
TRBJ2-3	TRBD2	TRBV6-4	NA	TGTGCCAGCAGTGACTCCGGCGGGGGGCCGGATACGCAGTATTTT	CASSDSGGGPDTQYF
TRBJ2-3	TRBD1	TRBV18	NA	TGTGCCAGCTCACCGCGTGGACAGGGGAGGGATACGCAGTATTTT	CASSPRGQGRDTQYF
TRBJ1-2	NA	TRBV5-6	NA	TGTGCCAGCAGCCACACCGACAGGCCCAACTATGGCTACACCTTC	CASSHTDRPNYGYTF
TRBJ2-7	NA	TRBV28	NA	TGTGCCAGCAGATTGCGGGGCTCCTACGAGCAGTACTTC	CASRLRGSYEQYF
TRBJ1-1	NA	TRBV7-9	NA	TGTGCCAGCACCTTAGGGTGGCAGTTGAACACTGAAGCTTTCTTT	CASTLGWQLNTEAFF
TRBJ2-1	NA	TRBV12-1	NA	TGTGCCAGCAGCTTTGTGGCTAGCGAGCAGGTCGATGAGCAGTTCTTC	CASSFVASEQVDEQFF
TRBJ1-2	NA	TRBV12-3/TRBV12-4	NA	TGTGCCAGCAGTCAGACATACTATGGCTACACCTTC	CASSQTYYGYTF
TRBJ2-7	TRBD2	TRBV5-4	few	TGTGCCAGCAGCTGGGGACTAGCGGGGACTAAGGAGCAGTACTTC	CASSWGLAGTKEQYF
TRBJ2-3	NA	TRBV7-9	NA	TGTGCCAGCAGCCCCCGTTTGCGGGGGCTTTTCACAGATACGCAGTATTTT	CASSPRLRGLFTDTQYF
TRBJ1-2	NA	TRBV6-4	NA	TGTGCCAGCAGTGAAGAGGGACACTACAAGAGTGGCTACACCTTC	CASSEEGHYKSGYTF
TRBJ2-1	NA	TRBV12-3/TRBV12-4	NA	TGTGCCAGCAGTGCTACCCCAGGGGGGAAGCAGTTCTTC	CASSATPGGKQFF
TRBJ1-1	NA	TRBV19	few	TGTGCCAGTACCGGCAGGAGGCAGCCGAACACTGAAGCTTTCTTT	CASTGRRQPNTEAFF
TRBJ2-7	NA	TRBV28	NA	TGTGCCAGCCAGCGGCCGCTGAGCTCCTACGAGCAGTACTTC	CASQRPLSSYEQYF
TRBJ1-1	NA	TRBV6-5	NA	TGTGCCAGCAGCCGGACATCCATGAACACTGAAGCTTTCTTT	CASSRTSMNTEAFF
TRBJ2-1	TRBD2	TRBV28	NA	TGTGCCAGCAGCCCGGGACTAGCGGGAGAGGGGGGGCAGTTCTTC	CASSPGLAGEGGQFF
TRBJ1-4	NA	TRBV11-2	NA	TGTGCCAGCAGCTTATCACAGACTAATGAAAAACTGTTTTTT	CASSLSQTNEKLFF
TRBJ1-2	NA	TRBV25-1	NA	TGTGCCAGCAGTACCCCAGGAATTAACTATGGCTACACCTTC	CASSTPGINYGYTF
TRBJ2-7	NA	TRBV15	once	TGTGCCACCAGCAACGACAGGGCGGGGCTCGAGCAGTACTTC	CATSNDRAGLEQYF
TRBJ1-2	NA	TRBV6-5	NA	TGTGCCAGCAGGGCAGGGGTGGTGGATGGCTACACCTTC	CASRAGVVDGYTF
TRBJ2-5	NA	TRBV4-1	NA	TGCGCCAGCAGCCCCTCTTTGGGGCGAGAGACCCAGTACTTC	CASSPSLGRETQYF
TRBJ2-3	TRBD1	TRBV5-1	once	TGCGCCAGCAGCTTAGGACAGGGGGCCTGGGATACGCAGTATTTT	CASSLGQGAWDTQYF
TRBJ1-2	NA	TRBV28	NA	TGTGCCAGCAGTCCTCAACTTAACTATGGCTACACCTTC	CASSPQLNYGYTF
TRBJ2-2	NA	TRBV12-3/TRBV12-4	NA	TGTGCCAGCAGTTTACTATTGGCCGGGGAGCTGTTTTTT	CASSLLLAGELFF
TRBJ2-1	TRBD2	TRBV30	NA	TGTGCCTGGAGTGTAGGGTCTAGCGGGATATTCTACAATGAGCAGTTCTTC	CAWSVGSSGIFYNEQFF
TRBJ2-5	NA	TRBV6-6	NA	TGTGCCAGCAGTCCCCCCGGGGGGCTAAGCGAGACCCAGTACTTC	CASSPPGGLSETQYF
TRBJ1-6	NA	TRBV4-2	NA	TGTGCCAGCAGCCGGATCCAGGATGTTGGTTCACCCCTCCACTTT	CASSRIQDVGSPLHF
TRBJ1-5	NA	TRBV7-9	NA	TGTGCCAGCAGCTTAGACACGTTCGATCAGCCCCAGCATTTT	CASSLDTFDQPQHF
TRBJ2-5	NA	TRBV5-1	NA	TGCGCCAGCAGCTTGGATCTTGAGACCCAGTACTTC	CASSLDLETQYF